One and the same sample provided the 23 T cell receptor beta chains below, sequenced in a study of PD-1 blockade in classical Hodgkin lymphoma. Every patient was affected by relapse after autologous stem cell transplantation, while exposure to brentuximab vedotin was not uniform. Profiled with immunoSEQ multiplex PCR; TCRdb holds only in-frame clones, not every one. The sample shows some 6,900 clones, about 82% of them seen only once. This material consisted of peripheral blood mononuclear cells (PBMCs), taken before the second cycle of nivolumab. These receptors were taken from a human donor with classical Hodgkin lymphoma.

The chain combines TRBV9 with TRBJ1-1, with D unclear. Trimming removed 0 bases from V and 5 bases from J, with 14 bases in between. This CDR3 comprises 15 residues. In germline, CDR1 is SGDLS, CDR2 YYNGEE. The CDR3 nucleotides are TGTGCCAGCAGCGTAGGGCCCTCGCCGGGGACTGAAGCTTTCTTT. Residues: CASSVGPSPGTEAFF. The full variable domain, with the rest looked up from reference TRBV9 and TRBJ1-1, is DSGVTQTPKHLITATGQRVTLRCSPRSGDLSVYWYQQSLDQGLQFLIQYYNGEERAKGNILERFSAQQFPDLHSELNLSSLELGDSALYFCASSVGPSPGTEAFFGQGTRLTVV.

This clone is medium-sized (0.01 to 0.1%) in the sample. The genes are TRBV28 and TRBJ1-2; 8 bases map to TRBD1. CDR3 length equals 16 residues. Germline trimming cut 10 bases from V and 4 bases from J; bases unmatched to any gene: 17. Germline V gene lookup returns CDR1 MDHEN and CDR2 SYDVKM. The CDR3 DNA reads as TGTGCCACCCTAACCCTTCCACAGGGGGAGGCCTATGGCTACACCTTC. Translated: CATLTLPQGEAYGYTF.

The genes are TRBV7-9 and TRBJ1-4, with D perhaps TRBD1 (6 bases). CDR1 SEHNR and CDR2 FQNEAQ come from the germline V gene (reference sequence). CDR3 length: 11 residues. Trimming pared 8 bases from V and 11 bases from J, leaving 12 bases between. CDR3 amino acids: CASQTGMKLFF. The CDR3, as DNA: TGTGCCAGCCAAACAGGGATGAAACTGTTTTTT.

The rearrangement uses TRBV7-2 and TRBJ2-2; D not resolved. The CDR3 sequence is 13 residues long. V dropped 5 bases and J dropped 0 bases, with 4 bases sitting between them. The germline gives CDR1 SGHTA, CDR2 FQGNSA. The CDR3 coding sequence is TGTGCCAGCAGCCCTGCGAACACCGGGGAGCTGTTTTTT. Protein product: CASSPANTGELFF.

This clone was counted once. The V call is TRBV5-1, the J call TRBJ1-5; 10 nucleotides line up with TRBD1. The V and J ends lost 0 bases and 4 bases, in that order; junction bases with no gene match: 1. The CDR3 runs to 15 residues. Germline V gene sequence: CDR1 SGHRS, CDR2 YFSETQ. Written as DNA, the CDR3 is TGCGCCAGCAGCTTGGGGGGACAGGGGAATCAGCCCCAGCATTTT. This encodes CASSLGGQGNQPQHF.

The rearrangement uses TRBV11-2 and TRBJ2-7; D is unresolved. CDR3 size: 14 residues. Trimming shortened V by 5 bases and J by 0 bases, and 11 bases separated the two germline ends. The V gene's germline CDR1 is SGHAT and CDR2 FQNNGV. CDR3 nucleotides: TGTGCCAGCAGCCCTTTCAGAAGCTCCTACGAGCAGTACTTC. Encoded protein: CASSPFRSSYEQYF.

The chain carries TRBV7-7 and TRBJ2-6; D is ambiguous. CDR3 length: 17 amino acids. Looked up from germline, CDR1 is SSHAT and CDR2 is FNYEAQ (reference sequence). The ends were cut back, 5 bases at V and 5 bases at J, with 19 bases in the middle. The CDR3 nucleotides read TGTGCCAGCAGCGGCAGCCAGCCACAAAGTCGGGCCAACGTCCTGACTTTC. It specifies CASSGSQPQSRANVLTF.

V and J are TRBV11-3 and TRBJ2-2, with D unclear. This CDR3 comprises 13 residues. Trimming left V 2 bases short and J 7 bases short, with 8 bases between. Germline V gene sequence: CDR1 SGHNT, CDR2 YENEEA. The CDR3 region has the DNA TGTGCCAGCAGCTTATCCGCGGTCGGGGAGCTGTTTTTT. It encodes CASSLSAVGELFF.

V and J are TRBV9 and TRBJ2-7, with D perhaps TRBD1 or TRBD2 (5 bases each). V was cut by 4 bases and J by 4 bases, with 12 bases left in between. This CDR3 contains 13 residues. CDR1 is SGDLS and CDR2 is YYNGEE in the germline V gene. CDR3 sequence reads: CASSLDGAYEQYF. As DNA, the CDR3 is TGTGCCAGCAGCCTTGACGGGGCATACGAGCAGTACTTC.

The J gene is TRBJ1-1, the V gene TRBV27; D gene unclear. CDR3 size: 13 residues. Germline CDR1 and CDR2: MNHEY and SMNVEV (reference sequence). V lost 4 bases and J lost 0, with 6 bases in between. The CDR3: CASSSNMNTEAFF. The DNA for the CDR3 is TGTGCCAGCAGTTCTAATATGAACACTGAAGCTTTCTTT.

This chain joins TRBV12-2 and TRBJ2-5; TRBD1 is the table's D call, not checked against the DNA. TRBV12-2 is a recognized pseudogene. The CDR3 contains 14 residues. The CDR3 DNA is TGTGCAAGTCGCTGGGGACAGCACCAAGAGACCCAGTACTTC. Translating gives CASRWGQHQETQYF.

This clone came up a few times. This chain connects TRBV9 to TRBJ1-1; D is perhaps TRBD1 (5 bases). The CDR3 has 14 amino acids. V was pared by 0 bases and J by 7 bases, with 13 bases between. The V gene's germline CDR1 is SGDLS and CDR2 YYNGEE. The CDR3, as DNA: TGTGCCAGCAGCGTAGTTCCCGGGGGAGTTGAAGCTTTCTTT. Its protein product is CASSVVPGGVEAFF.

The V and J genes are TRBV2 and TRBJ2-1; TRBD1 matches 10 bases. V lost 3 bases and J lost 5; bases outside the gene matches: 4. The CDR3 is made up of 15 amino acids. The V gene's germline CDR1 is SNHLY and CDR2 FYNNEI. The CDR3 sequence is CASSEDRGANNEQFF. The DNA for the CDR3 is TGTGCCAGCAGTGAGGACAGGGGGGCTAACAATGAGCAGTTCTTC.

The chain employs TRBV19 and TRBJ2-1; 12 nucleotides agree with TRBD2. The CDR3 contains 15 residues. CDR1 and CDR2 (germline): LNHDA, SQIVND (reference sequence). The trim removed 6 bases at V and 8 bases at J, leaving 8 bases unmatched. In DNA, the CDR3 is TGTGCCAGTAGCCCCCTAGCGGGAGGGCCGTATGAGCAGTTCTTC. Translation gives CASSPLAGGPYEQFF.

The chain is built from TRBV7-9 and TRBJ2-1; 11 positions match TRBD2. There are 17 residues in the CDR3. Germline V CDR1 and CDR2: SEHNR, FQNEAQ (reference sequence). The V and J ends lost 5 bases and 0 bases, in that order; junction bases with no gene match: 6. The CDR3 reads CASSPWTSGPSYNEQFF. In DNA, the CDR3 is TGTGCCAGCAGCCCCTGGACTAGCGGGCCCTCCTACAATGAGCAGTTCTTC.

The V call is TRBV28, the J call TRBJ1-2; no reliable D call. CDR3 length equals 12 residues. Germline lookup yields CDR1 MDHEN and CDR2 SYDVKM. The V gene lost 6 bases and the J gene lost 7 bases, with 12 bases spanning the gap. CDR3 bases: TGTGCCAGCAGCCCTCCCCTGGGTGGCTACACCTTC. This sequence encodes CASSPPLGGYTF.

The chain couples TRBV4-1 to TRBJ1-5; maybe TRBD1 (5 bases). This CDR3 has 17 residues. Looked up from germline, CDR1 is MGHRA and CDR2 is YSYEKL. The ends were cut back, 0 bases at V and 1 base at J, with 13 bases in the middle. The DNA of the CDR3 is TGCGCCAGCAGCCAAGATTCGGAGGGACTGAGCAATCAGCCCCAGCATTTT. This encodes CASSQDSEGLSNQPQHF.

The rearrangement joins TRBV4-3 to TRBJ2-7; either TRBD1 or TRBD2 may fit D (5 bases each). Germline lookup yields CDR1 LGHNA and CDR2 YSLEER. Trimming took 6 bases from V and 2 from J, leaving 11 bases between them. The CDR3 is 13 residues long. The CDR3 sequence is CASSRDRAYEQYF. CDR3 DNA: TGCGCCAGCAGTAGGGACCGAGCCTACGAGCAGTACTTC.

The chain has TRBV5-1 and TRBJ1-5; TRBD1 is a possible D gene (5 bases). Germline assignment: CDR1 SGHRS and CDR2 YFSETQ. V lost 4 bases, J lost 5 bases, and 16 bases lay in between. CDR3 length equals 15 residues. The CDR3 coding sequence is TGCGCCAGCAGCCCCGGTGGGGGGGTGGATCAGCCCCAGCATTTT. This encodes CASSPGGGVDQPQHF.

The CDR3 loop reads CASSQDALIQETQYF. The CDR3 nucleotides read TGCGCCAGCAGCCAAGACGCACTGATTCAAGAGACCCAGTACTTC. V usage is TRBV4-3 and J usage is TRBJ2-5; D not certain. Looked up from germline, CDR1 is LGHNA and CDR2 is YSLEER. Trimming removed 0 bases from V and 2 bases from J, with 10 bases in between. The CDR3 contains 15 residues.

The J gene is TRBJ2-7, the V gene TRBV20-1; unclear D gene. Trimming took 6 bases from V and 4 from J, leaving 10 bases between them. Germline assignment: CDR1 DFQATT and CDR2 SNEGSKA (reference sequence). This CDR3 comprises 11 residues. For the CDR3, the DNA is TGCAGTGCCAGACCAGGATACGAGCAGTACTTC. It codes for CSARPGYEQYF.

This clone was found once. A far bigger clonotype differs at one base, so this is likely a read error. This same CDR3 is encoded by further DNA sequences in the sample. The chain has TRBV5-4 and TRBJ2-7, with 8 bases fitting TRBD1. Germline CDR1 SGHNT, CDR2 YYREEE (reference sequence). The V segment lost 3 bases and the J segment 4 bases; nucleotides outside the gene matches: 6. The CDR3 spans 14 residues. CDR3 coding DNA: TGTGCCAGCAGCTACGGACAGGGTTTGTACGAGCAGTACTTC. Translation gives CASSYGQGLYEQYF.

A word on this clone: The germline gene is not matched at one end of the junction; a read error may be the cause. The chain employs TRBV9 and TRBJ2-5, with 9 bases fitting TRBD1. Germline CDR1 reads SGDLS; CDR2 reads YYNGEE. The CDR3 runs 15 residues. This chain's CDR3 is CVSSETGGYGETQYF. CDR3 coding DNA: TGTGTCAGCAGCGAGACAGGGGGTTACGGAGAGACCCAGTACTTC.